A selection of T cell receptor beta chains follows, all from one sample in a study of cytomegalovirus exposure and HLA in healthy donors. Profiling relied on immunoSEQ multiplex PCR, and the TCRdb table lists in-frame clones only, not all of them. The sample has 140,000 to 150,000 clones; 70% are singletons. Sequences were obtained from PBMCs. The receptors stem from a woman aged 60-75 years in good health and CMV-seropositive. Both conserved end residues are part of each CDR3.

J	V	CDR3
TRBJ2-1	TRBV2	CASSTLNEQFF
TRBJ1-1	TRBV5-1	CASSLTGTEAFF
TRBJ1-4	TRBV4-1	CASSVKGGTNEKLFF
TRBJ1-2	TRBV20-1	CSARDYYGYTF
TRBJ2-1	TRBV4-2	CASSQAITGVGDEQFF
TRBJ2-7	TRBV2	CASSLDSYEQYF
TRBJ1-2	TRBV28	CASSFRTGLFGYTF
TRBJ2-4	TRBV28	CASGVVAKNIQYF
TRBJ1-1	TRBV18	CASSLDRGGTEAFF
TRBJ1-2	TRBV15	CATSREVSGTGEGGYTF
TRBJ2-2	TRBV9	CASSPQYGSNTGELFF
TRBJ2-3	TRBV19	CASSLTTSARTDTQYF
TRBJ1-1	TRBV10-3	CAISSPWTGRNTEAFF
TRBJ1-1	TRBV5-1	CASSWGKNTEAFF
TRBJ1-3	TRBV6-5	CASSSDGDSGNTIYF
TRBJ2-2	TRBV2	CASSGTSGNRAGELFF
TRBJ2-1	TRBV9	CASSVGGTSGIFEQFF
TRBJ2-7	TRBV5-1	CASSFGTRTYEQYF
TRBJ1-2	TRBV6-1	CASTRTMTDYGYTF
TRBJ1-2	TRBV9	CASSPDREYGYTF
TRBJ2-1	TRBV5-6	CASSRQGPEQFF
TRBJ2-5	TRBV5-1	CASSLETSGRGETQYF
TRBJ2-3	TRBV19	CASSIRGLAELTDTQYF
TRBJ2-7	TRBV5-6	CASSLAPGLESEQYF
TRBJ1-4	TRBV19	CASSIDQGRGEKLFF
TRBJ2-7	TRBV5-6	CASSRREEQYF
TRBJ1-2	TRBV5-4	CASSLDGTSNYGYTF
TRBJ1-1	TRBV4-2	CASSQDLFIPGGAQGEAFF
TRBJ2-5	TRBV7-7	CASSLDRGQETQYF
TRBJ1-2	TRBV4-1	CASSQKTEFYGYTF
TRBJ1-5	TRBV6-5	CASSYGQGLQPQHF
TRBJ2-7	TRBV25-1	CASSEYETGVYEQYF
TRBJ1-2	TRBV5-1	CASSLDQQGANGYTF
TRBJ1-5	TRBV5-1	CASSPGGREPQHF
TRBJ1-1	TRBV19	CASSISLNTEAFF
TRBJ1-2	TRBV7-9	CASSRLPGQGALGYTF
TRBJ1-2	TRBV19	CASSDIKTNYGYTF
TRBJ2-3	TRBV27	CASSREGTDTQYF
TRBJ2-7	TRBV28	CASNRAGGGPWEQYF
TRBJ1-2	TRBV20-1	CSAREYGYTF
TRBJ1-1	TRBV5-1	CASSLDSPNTEAFF
TRBJ2-5	TRBV27	CASSLSGFGKSQYF
-	TRBV6-5	CATSSPKTGYEQYF
TRBJ1-1	TRBV6-5	CASSYLDSLNTEAFF
TRBJ2-2	TRBV29-1	CSVRREAMNTGELFF
TRBJ2-7	TRBV19	CASSIDLSTGAPYEQYF
TRBJ2-1	TRBV10-3	CAITSSGSRFF
TRBJ2-5	TRBV18	CASSLLAGETQYF
TRBJ2-7	TRBV10-3	CAIRQTSGSWEQYF
TRBJ2-7	TRBV29-1	CSVENRSRQGINEQYF
TRBJ2-3	TRBV25-1	CASRTSGRDTQYF
TRBJ2-5	TRBV7-6	CASSLSSGYETQYF
TRBJ2-7	TRBV7-6	CASSRQSTGGEQYF
TRBJ2-3	TRBV11-2	CASSLDPTDTQYF
TRBJ1-1	TRBV2	CASSTGNTEAFF
TRBJ2-5	TRBV4-1	CASSQDLAGAQETQYF
TRBJ1-1	TRBV6-8	CASSYSRSPNTEAFF
TRBJ2-1	TRBV4-2	CASSQEAGVPNEQFF